Sequencing of this TCR beta chain was carried out in a study of T cells in Graves' hyperthyroidism and ophthalmopathy. Whole-study findings and limits: Blood also carried most thyroid clonotypes expanded above 0.001.

Not enrolled were patients with uncontrolled infection, other autoimmune disease, pregnancy or lactation. This clonotype was seen many times. The antigen is not known. Authors of the study amplified TCR beta CDR3 regions from RNA transcripts. With the HTBI primer set, the TCR CDR3 went through a first round of RT-PCR. TCRdb analysed the multiplex PCR reads with MiXCR anew, one entry per CDR3 protein. Of a few hundred thousand distinct CDR3 sequences in the sample, under 60% were seen once. With 8 bases clipped from V and 3 bases from J, the junction kept 8 bases outside the gene matches. CDR1 and CDR2 from the germline V gene are MNHEY and SVGEGT. This CDR3 has 15 amino acids.

The chain combines TRBV6-2 or TRBV6-3 with TRBJ2-5; TRBD2 agrees at 11 bases. The sequencing sample was made of peripheral blood or thyroid tissue (not recorded which). The TCR sequence derives from a woman in her late teens or twenties with Graves' hyperthyroidism. The CDR3 DNA reads TGTGCCAGCTTACTAGCGGGAGACTGGGAAGAGACCCAGTACTTC. It translates to CASLLAGDWEETQYF.